The 31 T cell receptor beta chains in this list originate from one sample, sequenced in a study of blood T cell repertoires in COVID-19. Measured with immunoSEQ multiplex PCR; TCRdb has only the in-frame clones, and not every one. The table records roughly 200,000 clones, around 86% of them present only once. Sequenced sample: PBMCs or T cells enriched from blood (not recorded which). These receptors were taken from a woman in her thirties or forties with acute COVID-19.

The chain has TRBV11-2 and TRBJ1-2, with D possibly TRBD1 on 6 matching bases. Trimming took off 5 bases at V and 6 bases at J, with 16 bases between the two ends. There are 14 residues in the CDR3. Germline V gene lookup returns CDR1 SGHAT and CDR2 FQNNGV. The CDR3 DNA follows: TGTGCCAGCAGCCCGGGATGGGGGGGCAATGGCTACACCTTC. Protein sequence: CASSPGWGGNGYTF.

The rearrangement links TRBV27 to TRBJ1-1; D remains ambiguous. The germline V gene has CDR1 MNHEY and CDR2 SMNVEV (reference sequence). V lost 2 bases and J 7 bases, leaving 11 bases between the germline ends. The CDR3 runs 13 residues. CDR3 sequence: CASSLLGESEAFF. The CDR3 DNA is TGTGCCAGCAGTTTACTGGGCGAGAGTGAAGCTTTCTTT.

V gene TRBV7-2 combines with J gene TRBJ1-1; D is perhaps TRBD1 (5 bases). The CDR3 spans 16 residues. V was shortened by 4 bases and J by 4 bases, with 19 bases between the two germline ends. Germline loops: CDR1 SGHTA, CDR2 FQGNSA. The CDR3 DNA reads as TGTGCCAGCAGCTCCCCTAATGCAGGGCTTTTCACTGAAGCTTTCTTT. Protein sequence: CASSSPNAGLFTEAFF.

CDR3 region: CASSGRDRGGLFF. The CDR3 DNA reads as TGTGCCAGCAGTGGGAGAGACAGGGGCGGGCTGTTTTTT. V and J are TRBV2 and TRBJ2-2, with 8 bases matching TRBD1. Germline V gene data show CDR1 as SNHLY and CDR2 as FYNNEI. The V gene end was trimmed by 4 bases and the J gene end by 13 bases; junction bases not matched to a gene: 8. CDR3 length: 13 residues.

The DNA for the CDR3 is TGTGCCAGCAGCTTAGTTCGGACAGAGGCCACCGGGGAGCTGTTTTTT. Residues: CASSLVRTEATGELFF. The chain couples TRBV13 to TRBJ2-2; D might be TRBD1 (6 bases). V was trimmed by 1 base and J by 4 bases, leaving 13 bases between them. The CDR3 extends over 16 amino acids. CDR1 and CDR2 (germline): PRHDT, FYEKMQ (reference sequence). Looking up the rest from reference TRBV13 and TRBJ2-2 gives the full variable domain: AAGVIQSPRHLIKEKRETATLKCYPIPRHDTVYWYQQGPGQDPQFLISFYEKMQSDKGSIPDRFSAQQFSDYHSELNMSSLELGDSALYFCASSLVRTEATGELFFGEGSRLTVL.

V and J are TRBV13 and TRBJ2-2; 9 bases are shared with TRBD1. Germline V gene lookup returns CDR1 PRHDT and CDR2 FYEKMQ (reference sequence). The CDR3 spans 18 residues. V trimming: 0 bases; J trimming: 5 bases; junction bases outside the gene matches: 10. The CDR3 bases are TGTGCCAGCAGCTTAGGCCGAGAACAGGGGGCGCGGACCGGGGAGCTGTTTTTT. Residues: CASSLGREQGARTGELFF.

J is TRBJ2-5 and V is TRBV6-5; 7 nucleotides align to TRBD1. This CDR3 is built from 14 residues. V was pared by 6 bases and J by 5 bases, with 9 bases of the junction left unmatched. Germline V gene sequence: CDR1 MNHEY, CDR2 SVGAGI. The CDR3 bases are TGTGCCAGCAGGACACCACAGGGGCCGGAGACCCAGTACTTC. Translation: CASRTPQGPETQYF.

The chain has TRBV9 and TRBJ2-1, with D possibly TRBD1 on 7 matching bases. CDR1 and CDR2 (germline): SGDLS, YYNGEE. CDR3 length: 13 amino acids. Trimming took 4 bases from V and 5 from J, leaving 10 bases between them. The CDR3 region is CASSPGGNNEQFF. The CDR3 DNA reads as TGTGCCAGCAGCCCAGGGGGGAACAATGAGCAGTTCTTC.

This clone occurred once. The chain couples TRBV2 to TRBJ1-6; 10 positions match TRBD1. Per germline, CDR1 SNHLY and CDR2 FYNNEI. The CDR3 covers 17 residues. The J segment lost 7 bases and the V segment lost 3 bases, leaving 9 bases of the junction unmatched. CDR3: CASSDSNLGQGNSPLHF. The CDR3 DNA follows: TGTGCCAGCAGTGACTCGAATCTGGGACAGGGGAATTCACCCCTCCACTTT. Full variable domain (missing parts from reference TRBV2 and TRBJ1-6): EPEVTQTPSHQVTQMGQEVILRCVPISNHLYFYWYRQILGQKVEFLVSFYNNEISEKSEIFDDQFSVERPDGSNFTLKIRSTKLEDSAMYFCASSDSNLGQGNSPLHFGNGTRLTVT.

Comments on this clone: Other DNA sequences in the sample encode the same CDR3. The chain has TRBV5-1 and TRBJ1-1; 7 bases fit TRBD1. V gave up 4 bases and J gave up 3 bases; unmatched junction bases: 3. Germline CDR1 reads SGHRS; CDR2 reads YFSETQ. This CDR3 spans 13 amino acids. DNA of the CDR3: TGCGCCAGCAGCCTAGGACAGGACACTGAAGCTTTCTTT. Protein: CASSLGQDTEAFF. The whole variable domain, filled in from reference TRBV5-1 and TRBJ1-1, reads KAGVTQTPRYLIKTRGQQVTLSCSPISGHRSVSWYQQTPGQGLQFLFEYFSETQRNKGNFPGRFSGRQFSNSRSEMNVSTLELGDSALYLCASSLGQDTEAFFGQGTRLTVV.

This clone appeared a single time. The chain is built from TRBV19 and TRBJ2-1; D possibly corresponds to TRBD1 (5 bases). V lost 3 bases and J lost 6, with 15 bases in between. CDR1 and CDR2 (germline): LNHDA, SQIVND (reference sequence). This CDR3 has 15 residues. In nucleotides, the CDR3 is TGTGCCAGTAGTATCGACGGGCGGCAGGGCAATGAGCAGTTCTTC. Protein sequence: CASSIDGRQGNEQFF.

The chain is built from TRBV11-2 and TRBJ1-2, with 11 bases lining up with TRBD1. The ends lost 1 base at V and 6 bases at J; junction bases unmatched: 10. Germline assignment: CDR1 SGHAT and CDR2 FQNNGV. CDR3 size: 17 residues. The CDR3 spells CASSLVTGGQGGDGYTF. The CDR3 DNA reads TGTGCCAGCAGCTTAGTGACAGGGGGACAGGGGGGAGATGGCTACACCTTC.

In DNA form, the CDR3 reads TGTGCCAGCAGCTTAGAAGTCAGCTATGGCTACACCTTC. It is translated as CASSLEVSYGYTF. The rearrangement links TRBV11-2 to TRBJ1-2, with unresolved D. Trimming took 0 bases from V and 4 from J, leaving 6 bases between them. This CDR3 is 13 amino acids long. Per germline, CDR1 SGHAT and CDR2 FQNNGV.

The gene calls are TRBV9 and TRBJ1-2; D gene unclear. Germline values: CDR1 SGDLS, CDR2 YYNGEE. CDR3 length: 15 residues. Between the trimmed V and J ends, which lost 4 bases and 1 base, there was a span of 14 bases. Here the CDR3 DNA reads TGTGCCAGCAGCCCCCCCGAGGGCAGTAACTATGGCTACACCTTC. Its translation: CASSPPEGSNYGYTF. The variable domain in full, with the rest retrieved from reference TRBV9 and TRBJ1-2, is DSGVTQTPKHLITATGQRVTLRCSPRSGDLSVYWYQQSLDQGLQFLIQYYNGEERAKGNILERFSAQQFPDLHSELNLSSLELGDSALYFCASSPPEGSNYGYTFGSGTRLTVV.

This chain connects TRBV13 to TRBJ2-1; D not resolved. The length of the CDR3 is 18 residues. Trimming took off 2 bases at V and 0 bases at J, with 17 bases between the two ends. CDR1 PRHDT and CDR2 FYEKMQ come from the germline V gene (reference sequence). The CDR3 DNA reads as TGTGCCAGCAGCTTATCCCTAGTTGGCATCCGCTCCTACAATGAGCAGTTCTTC. This translates into CASSLSLVGIRSYNEQFF.

DNA for the CDR3: TGCGCCAGCAGCTTGGTGGCAGGGGGCGAGTTTGGTGGCTACACCTTC. Its protein is CASSLVAGGEFGGYTF. This chain uses TRBV5-1 with TRBJ1-2; 8 nucleotides line up with TRBD1. In germline, CDR1 is SGHRS, CDR2 YFSETQ. The CDR3 is 16 amino acids. Germline trimming cut 0 bases from V and 7 bases from J; bases unmatched to any gene: 11.

This clone was picked up one time. This chain links TRBV6-5 with TRBJ1-4, with unresolved D. The CDR3 has 13 amino acids. Trimming removed 4 bases from V and 8 bases from J, with 11 bases in between. Per germline, CDR1 MNHEY and CDR2 SVGAGI. The CDR3 loop is CASSFEIREKLFF. Here the CDR3 DNA reads TGTGCCAGCAGTTTTGAAATCAGGGAAAAACTGTTTTTT.

The chain uses TRBV9 and TRBJ1-5, with D uncertain. Germline V gene lookup returns CDR1 SGDLS and CDR2 YYNGEE. This CDR3 region has 13 residues. V lost 4 bases and J 5 bases, leaving 10 bases between the germline ends. CDR3 coding DNA: TGTGCCAGCAGCTTCGGTATGTATCAGCCCCAGCATTTT. Residues: CASSFGMYQPQHF.

V usage is TRBV7-9 and J usage is TRBJ1-2; 10 bases are shared with TRBD1. The CDR3 is made up of 15 amino acids. Germline CDR1 reads SEHNR; CDR2 reads FQNEAQ (reference sequence). V gave up 6 bases and J gave up 5 bases; unmatched junction bases: 9. CDR3 nucleotide sequence: TGTGCCAGCAGGGGACCGGGACAGGGGATTTATGGCTACACCTTC. Translating gives CASRGPGQGIYGYTF.

The V gene is TRBV19, the J gene TRBJ1-5; 7 bases fit TRBD1. V dropped 4 bases and J dropped 2; count of bases not matched to a gene: 14. This CDR3 is 18 amino acids long. CDR1 is LNHDA and CDR2 is SQIVND in the germline V gene (reference sequence). The CDR3 coding sequence is TGTGCCAGTAGTACCCAGGACAGGAATTTATTGGGCAATCAGCCCCAGCATTTT. Translating gives CASSTQDRNLLGNQPQHF. Based on the CDR3 plus reference TRBV19 and TRBJ1-5, the full variable domain is DGGITQSPKYLFRKEGQNVTLSCEQNLNHDAMYWYRQDPGQGLRLIYYSQIVNDFQKGDIAEGYSVSREKKESFPLTVTSAQKNPTAFYLCASSTQDRNLLGNQPQHFGDGTRLSIL.

CDR3 bases: TGTGCCGGACGACCGGCGGGAGGAAACACCATATATTTT. Its protein product is CAGRPAGGNTIYF. The rearrangement uses TRBV12-3 or TRBV12-4 and TRBJ1-3, with D unclear. V lost 11 bases and J 4 bases, leaving 15 bases between the germline ends. This CDR3 is 13 amino acids long.

The chain uses TRBV7-8 and TRBJ1-3; TRBD1 aligns across 8 bases. The CDR3 covers 15 residues. Trimming took 5 bases from V and 4 from J; bases not matched to a gene: 7. The germline V gene encodes CDR1 SGHVS and CDR2 FQNEAQ. Here the CDR3 reads CASSRQGMEGNTIYF. The CDR3 bases are TGTGCCAGCAGCAGACAGGGGATGGAGGGAAACACCATATATTTT. Full variable domain (missing parts from reference TRBV7-8 and TRBJ1-3): GAGVSQSPRYKVAKRGQDVALRCDPISGHVSLFWYQQALGQGPEFLTYFQNEAQLDKSGLPSDRFFAERPEGSVSTLKIQRTQQEDSAVYLCASSRQGMEGNTIYFGEGSWLTVV.

The rearrangement uses TRBV6-5 and TRBJ1-1; 10 bases line up with TRBD1. The CDR3 totals 13 residues. Germline CDR1 and CDR2: MNHEY and SVGAGI. V trimming: 6 bases; J trimming: 9 bases; junction bases outside the gene matches: 7. The CDR3 nucleotides are TGTGCCAGCAGCCGGGACAGGGGCCGGCAAGCTTTCTTT. It translates to CASSRDRGRQAFF.

The chain links TRBV16 to TRBJ1-2; 9 bases are a match to TRBD1. Germline loops: CDR1 KGHSY, CDR2 FQNENV. The CDR3 length is 14 residues. Unmatched junction bases numbered 11, after V lost 4 bases and J lost 11 bases. CDR3 sequence (DNA): TGTGCCAGCAGCCGCCGAACGAGGACAGGGGAATACACCTTC. Protein: CASSRRTRTGEYTF.

The chain combines TRBV29-1 with TRBJ2-1; 8 bases map to TRBD2. The CDR3 loop spans 14 amino acids. Germline CDR1 SQVTM, CDR2 ANQGSEA. The junction had 7 bases not matched to a gene; V was cut back by 5 bases and J by 4 bases. Here the CDR3 DNA reads TGCAGCGTTAAGGGACTAGGCAAATACAATGAGCAGTTCTTC. Its protein is CSVKGLGKYNEQFF.

The chain couples TRBV29-1 to TRBJ1-1; perhaps TRBD1 as D (5 bases). The germline gives CDR1 SQVTM, CDR2 ANQGSEA. V was pared by 7 bases and J by 0 bases, with 9 bases between. This CDR3 comprises 12 residues. The CDR3, as DNA: TGCAGCGCTCAGGGAATGAACACTGAAGCTTTCTTT. Its protein product is CSAQGMNTEAFF.

The CDR3 DNA follows: TGCGCCAGCAGCCCACCCAGGGACAGTTATGGCTACACCTTC. It yields the protein CASSPPRDSYGYTF. The chain is built from TRBV5-1 and TRBJ1-2; 7 nucleotides match TRBD1. Germline lookup yields CDR1 SGHRS and CDR2 YFSETQ. J gave up 5 bases and V 4 bases, and 8 bases lay outside the gene matches. This CDR3 contains 14 residues.

This chain connects TRBV7-2 to TRBJ2-7; 8 nucleotides agree with TRBD2. Germline V gene sequence: CDR1 SGHTA, CDR2 FQGNSA. The CDR3 runs to 14 residues. The J segment lost 5 bases and the V segment lost 7 bases, leaving 10 bases of the junction unmatched. CDR3 sequence (DNA): TGTGCCAGCACCCTCGGGGGGGCCATCGACGAGCAGTACTTC. It translates to CASTLGGAIDEQYF.

CDR3: CAWATGWDEAFF. In DNA form, the CDR3 reads TGTGCCTGGGCGACAGGGTGGGATGAAGCTTTCTTT. The chain uses TRBV30 and TRBJ1-1, with 7 bases lining up with TRBD1. Unmatched junction bases numbered 7, after V lost 5 bases and J lost 7 bases. Germline values: CDR1 GTSNPN, CDR2 SVGIG (reference sequence). CDR3 length: 12 residues.

The rearrangement uses TRBV19 and TRBJ1-4; D is possibly TRBD1 (6 bases). Germline assignment: CDR1 LNHDA and CDR2 SQIVND (reference sequence). Trimming shortened V by 5 bases and J by 0 bases, and 10 bases separated the two germline ends. The CDR3 loop spans 15 amino acids. The CDR3 region has the DNA TGTGCCAGTAGTCACGACAGGTCAACTAATGAAAAACTGTTTTTT. Its protein product is CASSHDRSTNEKLFF.

This chain connects TRBV29-1 to TRBJ2-5, with 7 bases aligning to TRBD1. The CDR3 spans 15 residues. The germline CDR1 and CDR2 sequences are SQVTM and ANQGSEA. Trimming removed 4 bases from V and 10 bases from J; junction bases left unmatched: 18. The CDR3 spells CSVAYEGAGDNNQYF. DNA of the CDR3: TGCAGCGTTGCCTATGAGGGGGCAGGGGATAATAACCAGTACTTC.